The clone carrying this T cell receptor beta chain was observed a handful of times. What it binds is unknown. Measured with immunoSEQ multiplex PCR; TCRdb has only the in-frame clones, and not every one. The table lists about 2 million clones, about 95% of them singletons. As defined, naive CD8 cells were CD45RO-negative and positively selected for CCR7, with terminally differentiated effector memory CD45RA+ cells excluded. The entry originates in a study of shared clonotypes between healthy human individuals. Points from the study as a whole: For sorted subsets, rarefaction showed incomplete sequencing despite large depth. Sequencing depth was a factor that was expected to affect clonotype sharing among donors.

This CDR3 comprises 13 residues. The ends lost 4 bases at V and 3 bases at J; junction bases unmatched: 5. Germline V gives CDR1 GTSNPN, CDR2 SVGIG (reference sequence). The gene calls are TRBV30 and TRBJ1-1, with 7 nucleotides matching TRBD1. This clonotype was sampled from a man aged 18 to 29 in good health. Sequencing was done on a sample of naive CD8+ T cells sorted from blood. CDR3 in amino acids: CAWNWDSDTEAFF. The CDR3 nucleotides read TGTGCCTGGAATTGGGACAGTGACACTGAAGCTTTCTTT.